A single sample gave rise to the 10 T cell receptor beta chains below, sequenced in a study of technical replicates of blood from several donors. Only in-frame clones appear in the TCRdb table, and some are missing; sequencing was by immunoSEQ multiplex PCR. The sample carries about 70,000 clones, over 95% recorded once. Sequenced material: T cells isolated from PBMCs. These receptors were taken from a human donor in good health.

The chain uses TRBV7-8 and TRBJ1-1, with D unclear. V shed 7 bases and J shed 1 base, with 10 bases lying between them. Germline V gene lookup returns CDR1 SGHVS and CDR2 FQNEAQ. The CDR3 is made up of 13 amino acids. The chain's CDR3 is CASTPVENTEAFF. The CDR3 region has the DNA TGTGCCAGCACCCCGGTCGAGAACACTGAAGCTTTCTTT.

J is TRBJ1-1 and V is TRBV2; possibly TRBD1 for D (5 bases). CDR3 length: 13 amino acids. The germline V gene encodes CDR1 SNHLY and CDR2 FYNNEI. The germline V and J ends were trimmed by 3 bases and 4 bases, with 9 bases remaining between them. The CDR3 is CASSEEGFTEAFF. The CDR3 coding sequence is TGTGCCAGCAGTGAGGAGGGGTTCACTGAAGCTTTCTTT.

This chain uses TRBV30 with TRBJ2-1, with D possibly matching TRBD1 (6 bases). The V end was cut by 0 bases, the J end by 9 bases, with 9 bases between. This CDR3 has 12 amino acids. Germline CDR1 and CDR2: GTSNPN and SVGIG (reference sequence). The CDR3 reads CAWSVQGGEQFF. CDR3 in DNA: TGTGCCTGGAGTGTACAGGGCGGTGAGCAGTTCTTC.

J is TRBJ2-1 and V is TRBV4-3, with D possibly TRBD2 on 5 matching bases. Germline V lookup: CDR1 LGHNA, CDR2 YSLEER. The CDR3 is 15 amino acids. V dropped 4 bases and J dropped 0 bases, with 10 bases sitting between them. This CDR3 reads CASSLRRSSYNEQFF. In nucleotides, the CDR3 is TGCGCCAGCAGCCTACGGAGGAGCTCCTACAATGAGCAGTTCTTC.

The chain has TRBV18 and TRBJ2-1, with 8 nucleotides matching TRBD1. The CDR3 length is 16 residues. The trim removed 1 base at V and 6 bases at J, leaving 8 bases unmatched. Germline-derived CDR1 and CDR2 are KGHSH and LQKENI. The CDR3 loop is CASSPQHQGAGNEQFF. CDR3 DNA: TGTGCCAGCTCACCACAACATCAGGGGGCGGGCAATGAGCAGTTCTTC.

This chain connects TRBV4-2 to TRBJ2-7, with D perhaps TRBD1 (6 bases). Germline loops: CDR1 LGHNA, CDR2 YNFKEQ. Deletions cut 4 bases from V and 3 bases from J, with 16 bases between. The CDR3 has 15 residues. The CDR3 DNA is TGTGCCAGCAGCCCTTGGGACAACAGAAACTACGAGCAGTACTTC. Translation: CASSPWDNRNYEQYF.

The V call is TRBV6-5, the J call TRBJ2-7; 8 bases align to TRBD1. The CDR3 is 16 residues long. In germline, CDR1 is MNHEY, CDR2 SVGAGI. Trimming removed 0 bases from V and 0 bases from J; junction bases left unmatched: 4. Written as DNA, the CDR3 is TGTGCCAGCAGTTACTCAAGGGGACAGGTCTCCTACGAGCAGTACTTC. Protein: CASSYSRGQVSYEQYF.

This clone showed up just once. The chain is built from TRBV7-3 and TRBJ2-1, with 7 bases fitting TRBD1. There are 14 residues in the CDR3. Germline trimming cut 10 bases from V and 0 bases from J; bases unmatched to any gene: 6. Looked up from germline, CDR1 is SGHTA and CDR2 is FQGTGA. This CDR3 is CATSTGSSYNEQFF. The CDR3 DNA is TGTGCCACCTCGACAGGGAGCTCCTACAATGAGCAGTTCTTC.

J is TRBJ2-4 and V is TRBV4-3, with a weak D call TRBD2 (5 bases). In germline, CDR1 is LGHNA, CDR2 YSLEER. V gave up 1 base and J gave up 6 bases, with 10 bases separating them. CDR3 length: 14 amino acids. The CDR3 DNA follows: TGCGCCAGCAGCCAAGGAGGGCCGAGAAACATTCAGTACTTC. It yields the protein CASSQGGPRNIQYF.

The rearrangement joins TRBV28 to TRBJ2-5, with D possibly matching TRBD2 (6 bases). Trimming took 5 bases from V and 1 from J, leaving 11 bases between them. This CDR3 spans 14 amino acids. The germline V gene has CDR1 MDHEN and CDR2 SYDVKM. CDR3 residues: CASSLGLIQETQYF. In DNA, the CDR3 is TGTGCCAGCAGTCTGGGACTCATCCAAGAGACCCAGTACTTC.